The rows below give T cell receptor beta chains drawn from one sample of a study of T cell responses to AZD1222 COVID-19 vaccine. Sequencing used immunoSEQ multiplex PCR; TCRdb keeps in-frame clones, though not all of them. Of around 100,000 clones in the sample, approximately 89% were seen once. The source material was peripheral blood, sampled on day 0 of AZD1222 vaccination. These receptors were collected from an adult in good health. The CDR3 runs from the conserved cysteine through the conserved F or W. Each record gives: CDR3 DNA, CDR3 protein, V gene, D gene, clone size, J gene. A D gene is named only where the DNA matches it firmly. The size field is filled for only some rows; it gives once, few, many or a size class.

CDR3 DNA: TGTGCCAGCAGTAAAACAGGGGTAGGGAGCAATCAGCCCCAGCATTTT; CDR3 protein: CASSKTGVGSNQPQHF; V gene: TRBV7-9; D gene: TRBD1; clone size: NA; J gene: TRBJ1-5
CDR3 DNA: TGTGCCTGCACTATCTCGGACAGGGGAGGAGCTGAAGCTTTCTTT; CDR3 protein: CACTISDRGGAEAFF; V gene: TRBV30; D gene: TRBD1; clone size: NA; J gene: TRBJ1-1
CDR3 DNA: TGTGCCAGCAGCTTAGAATTATCGGGGAGCTACGAGCAGTACTTC; CDR3 protein: CASSLELSGSYEQYF; V gene: TRBV7-2; D gene: NA; clone size: NA; J gene: TRBJ2-7
CDR3 DNA: TGTGCCAGCAGCGGGACAGGGTTGGGGAATTCACCCCTCCACTTT; CDR3 protein: CASSGTGLGNSPLHF; V gene: TRBV2; D gene: TRBD1; clone size: NA; J gene: TRBJ1-6
CDR3 DNA: TGTGCCAGCAGCTTACGAGCGGGGGGGCGGGATGAGCAGTTCTTC; CDR3 protein: CASSLRAGGRDEQFF; V gene: TRBV11-3; D gene: TRBD2; clone size: NA; J gene: TRBJ2-1
CDR3 DNA: TGTGCCAGTACCGCAGACAGTCCTATGAACACTGAAGCTTTCTTT; CDR3 protein: CASTADSPMNTEAFF; V gene: TRBV19; D gene: NA; clone size: NA; J gene: TRBJ1-1
CDR3 DNA: TGTGCCAGCAGCTTAGAAGGCAGAGTTGAAGCTTTCTTT; CDR3 protein: CASSLEGRVEAFF; V gene: TRBV7-8; D gene: NA; clone size: NA; J gene: TRBJ1-1
CDR3 DNA: TGTGCCAGCATCACACAGCCAAAGTGGGAGCAGTACTTC; CDR3 protein: CASITQPKWEQYF; V gene: TRBV6-5; D gene: NA; clone size: NA; J gene: TRBJ2-7
CDR3 DNA: TGTGCCAGCACCGAACAATCCAACGGGGAGCAGTACTTC; CDR3 protein: CASTEQSNGEQYF; V gene: TRBV6-5; D gene: NA; clone size: NA; J gene: TRBJ2-7
CDR3 DNA: TGTGCCAGCAGCGAAGGGACTCCGCAAGAGACCCAGTACTTC; CDR3 protein: CASSEGTPQETQYF; V gene: TRBV9; D gene: NA; clone size: NA; J gene: TRBJ2-5
CDR3 DNA: TGTGCCAGCAGCCAAGCCGGGACTAGCGGGAGGAGCTCCTACAATGAGCAGTTCTTC; CDR3 protein: CASSQAGTSGRSSYNEQFF; V gene: TRBV3-1/TRBV3-2; D gene: TRBD2; clone size: NA; J gene: TRBJ2-1
CDR3 DNA: TGTGCCACCAGTGACGCCGGGGTTGGCCCCGACAATGAGCAGTTCTTC; CDR3 protein: CATSDAGVGPDNEQFF; V gene: TRBV24-1; D gene: NA; clone size: NA; J gene: TRBJ2-1
CDR3 DNA: TGTGCCAGCAGTTTGCGGGAGACCCAGTACTTC; CDR3 protein: CASSLRETQYF; V gene: TRBV6-1; D gene: NA; clone size: NA; J gene: TRBJ2-5
CDR3 DNA: TGTGCCAGCAGCCAAGATCGGTCGTGGGGCGAGCAGTACTTC; CDR3 protein: CASSQDRSWGEQYF; V gene: TRBV3-1/TRBV3-2; D gene: NA; clone size: NA; J gene: TRBJ2-7
CDR3 DNA: TGTGCCAGCAGTGAAGCTGGGTACGGGGGTGACCAGGATACGCAGTATTTT; CDR3 protein: CASSEAGYGGDQDTQYF; V gene: TRBV2; D gene: NA; clone size: NA; J gene: TRBJ2-3
CDR3 DNA: TGTGCCAGCAGCCAAGATGGGGGGCCAGGGGCTAATGAAAAACTGTTTTTT; CDR3 protein: CASSQDGGPGANEKLFF; V gene: TRBV3-1/TRBV3-2; D gene: NA; clone size: NA; J gene: TRBJ1-4
CDR3 DNA: TGTGCCAGCAGCCTGACGGGGACCTACGAGCAGTACTTC; CDR3 protein: CASSLTGTYEQYF; V gene: TRBV6-5; D gene: NA; clone size: NA; J gene: TRBJ2-7
CDR3 DNA: TGCGCCAGCAGCGATACCGGACAGTTTGAAGCTTTCTTT; CDR3 protein: CASSDTGQFEAFF; V gene: TRBV4-1; D gene: NA; clone size: NA; J gene: TRBJ1-1
CDR3 DNA: TGCGCCAGCAGCCAACCCTGGGACTCTGGAAACACCATATATTTT; CDR3 protein: CASSQPWDSGNTIYF; V gene: TRBV4-1; D gene: NA; clone size: NA; J gene: TRBJ1-3
CDR3 DNA: TGTGCCAGCAGAGCTTCCGGGACAGGGGTCGGGGAGCTGTTTTTT; CDR3 protein: CASRASGTGVGELFF; V gene: TRBV6-6; D gene: TRBD1; clone size: NA; J gene: TRBJ2-2
CDR3 DNA: TGTGCCATCCAACCCCAGATGACAGGGTTGGGCGAGCAGTACTTC; CDR3 protein: CAIQPQMTGLGEQYF; V gene: TRBV10-3; D gene: TRBD1; clone size: NA; J gene: TRBJ2-7
CDR3 DNA: TGTGCCAGCAGTTTGACAGGGGGGACCACTGAAGCTTTCTTT; CDR3 protein: CASSLTGGTTEAFF; V gene: TRBV27; D gene: TRBD1; clone size: NA; J gene: TRBJ1-1
CDR3 DNA: TGCGCCAGCAGCTTGGCCTTAGTGGGACAGGGTACCCACGAGCAGTACTTC; CDR3 protein: CASSLALVGQGTHEQYF; V gene: TRBV5-1; D gene: TRBD1; clone size: NA; J gene: TRBJ2-7
CDR3 DNA: TGTGCCAGTAGTATAGAAGGTGGGGTCCCAGATACGCAGTATTTT; CDR3 protein: CASSIEGGVPDTQYF; V gene: TRBV19; D gene: NA; clone size: NA; J gene: TRBJ2-3
CDR3 DNA: TGTGCCAGTAGTTCCCGCTGGGTGGGTTCCTACAATGAGCAGTTCTTC; CDR3 protein: CASSSRWVGSYNEQFF; V gene: TRBV19; D gene: NA; clone size: NA; J gene: TRBJ2-1
CDR3 DNA: TGTGCCAGCAGCTTATTGAGATTTAGACTGTTAAATGAGCAGTTCTTC; CDR3 protein: CASSLLRFRLLNEQFF; V gene: TRBV7-6; D gene: NA; clone size: NA; J gene: TRBJ2-1
CDR3 DNA: TGTGCCAGCAGAGACCTAGCGGGGGGCCCTAATAGCACAGATACGCAGTATTTT; CDR3 protein: CASRDLAGGPNSTDTQYF; V gene: TRBV25-1; D gene: TRBD2; clone size: few; J gene: TRBJ2-3